One sample yielded the 20 T cell receptor beta chains listed below, sequenced in a study of OX40 agonist ivuxolimab in advanced cancers. Produced via immunoSEQ multiplex PCR; TCRdb's table is partial and in-frame only. Of fewer than 85,000 clones listed, roughly 80% are singletons. Material: CD4+ or CD8+ T cells sorted from blood, obtained in a trial of the OX40 agonist ivuxolimab. Receptor source: an adult with an advanced solid tumor such as melanoma, head and neck, liver or kidney cancer.

The chain uses TRBV6-1 and TRBJ1-2, with 9 bases lining up with TRBD1. The germline V gene has CDR1 MNHNS and CDR2 SASEGT. V was pared by 1 base and J by 8 bases, with 8 bases of the junction left unmatched. This CDR3 has 15 residues. CDR3 sequence: CASSEGDRVARGYTF. The CDR3 region has the DNA TGTGCCAGCAGTGAAGGGGACAGGGTTGCGCGCGGCTACACCTTC.

The rearrangement joins TRBV7-9 to TRBJ2-7; perhaps D is TRBD1 or TRBD2 (5 bases each). The CDR3 runs to 17 residues. Between the trimmed V and J ends, which lost 3 bases and 2 bases, there was a span of 20 bases. The germline gives CDR1 SEHNR, CDR2 FQNEAQ (reference sequence). The CDR3 sequence is CASSLGLGTPRAYEQYF. The CDR3, as DNA: TGTGCCAGCAGCTTGGGATTGGGGACCCCGAGGGCCTACGAGCAGTACTTC.

About this clone: Other DNA sequences of this sample code for an identical CDR3. The chain has TRBV7-9 and TRBJ2-2, with D possibly being TRBD2 (6 bases). From germline, CDR1 is SEHNR and CDR2 FQNEAQ (reference sequence). The V end lost 0 bases, the J end lost 4 bases, and 6 bases lay between the germline ends. The CDR3 totals 14 residues. In nucleotides, the CDR3 is TGTGCCAGCAGCTTAGCCGGGGGCACCGGGGAGCTGTTTTTT. Translating it yields CASSLAGGTGELFF. The entire variable domain, with the rest obtained from reference TRBV7-9 and TRBJ2-2, is as follows: DTGVSQNPRHKITKRGQNVTFRCDPISEHNRLYWYRQTLGQGPEFLTYFQNEAQLEKSRLLSDRFSAERPKGSFSTLEIQRTEQGDSAMYLCASSLAGGTGELFFGEGSRLTVL.

This sequence joins TRBV5-1 and TRBJ1-2; the match to TRBD1 covers 7 bases. Trimming removed 4 bases from V and 4 bases from J; junction bases left unmatched: 4. Germline CDR1 SGHRS, CDR2 YFSETQ. There are 13 residues in the CDR3. This chain's CDR3 is CASSPQGGYGYTF. CDR3 nucleotides: TGCGCCAGCAGCCCTCAGGGGGGCTATGGCTACACCTTC.

This CDR3 is CASRGESRQYV. CDR3 in DNA: TGTGCCAGCAGGGGGGAAAGTCGGCAGTACGTC. The chain recombines TRBV6-1 with TRBJ2-7; D may correspond to TRBD1 or TRBD2 (5 bases each). The CDR3 has 11 residues. Germline V lookup: CDR1 MNHNS, CDR2 SASEGT. V lost 6 bases to trimming and J lost 9 bases, with 12 bases between them.

This clone has just a few counts. V usage is TRBV19 and J usage is TRBJ1-5; D gene unclear. Trimming removed 7 bases at V and 5 bases at J, with 9 bases between. The CDR3 contains 12 residues. Germline V CDR1 and CDR2: LNHDA, SQIVND (reference sequence). CDR3 amino acids: CASTIGHQPQHF. DNA of the CDR3: TGTGCCAGTACCATCGGGCATCAGCCCCAGCATTTT.

The V call is TRBV25-1, the J call TRBJ2-1, with 7 bases aligning to TRBD2. The CDR3 consists of 13 residues. Losses at the gene ends were 7 bases for V and 7 bases for J; bases not matched to a gene: 7. Germline assignment: CDR1 MGHDK and CDR2 SYGVNS. The CDR3 bases are TGTGCCAGCACTGGTAGCGGGTGGAATGAGCAGTTCTTC. Amino acids: CASTGSGWNEQFF.

A single count supports this clone. V gene TRBV7-8 combines with J gene TRBJ2-2, with D unresolved. V lost 1 base and J 8 bases, leaving 5 bases between the germline ends. Germline CDR1 reads SGHVS; CDR2 reads FQNEAQ. This CDR3 region has 12 residues. This chain's CDR3 is CASSLGLGELFF. As DNA, the CDR3 is TGTGCCAGCAGCTTAGGGCTGGGGGAGCTGTTTTTT.

The chain is built from TRBV6-1 and TRBJ2-1, with D unclear. CDR1 and CDR2 (germline): MNHNS, SASEGT. The ends were cut back, 1 base at V and 7 bases at J, with 5 bases in the middle. CDR3 length equals 12 residues. CDR3 amino acids: CASSEGLNEQFF. The CDR3 DNA reads TGTGCCAGCAGTGAAGGTTTGAATGAGCAGTTCTTC.

V is TRBV28 and J is TRBJ2-1, with 13 positions matching TRBD2. The germline V gene has CDR1 MDHEN and CDR2 SYDVKM. This CDR3 contains 15 residues. The J segment lost 7 bases and the V segment lost 4 bases, leaving 4 bases of the junction unmatched. The CDR3 nucleotides read TGTGCCAGCAGTTCCGGGACTAGCGGGATAAATGAGCAGTTCTTC. The encoded protein is CASSSGTSGINEQFF.

V usage is TRBV5-1 and J usage is TRBJ2-3; 7 bases align to TRBD1. Germline lookup yields CDR1 SGHRS and CDR2 YFSETQ. J lost 5 bases, V lost 4 bases, and 10 bases had no gene match. The CDR3 is 15 residues long. DNA of the CDR3: TGCGCCAGCAGCGCCCCAGGGGGTGGCAGAGATACGCAGTATTTT. Encoded protein: CASSAPGGGRDTQYF.

The chain carries TRBV6-5 and TRBJ1-1; TRBD1 aligns across 8 bases. Germline V gene sequence: CDR1 MNHEY, CDR2 SVGAGI. The CDR3 loop spans 13 amino acids. The ends lost 3 bases at V and 8 bases at J; junction bases unmatched: 5. The CDR3 sequence: CASSYLGQGEAFF. CDR3 in DNA: TGTGCCAGCAGTTATCTTGGACAGGGAGAAGCTTTCTTT.

The V call is TRBV10-3, the J call TRBJ2-1, with TRBD1 matching 11 bases. This CDR3 contains 13 residues. Germline CDR1 reads ENHRY; CDR2 reads SYGVKD. CDR3 coding DNA: TGTTCACACCGGGACAGGGGGGACAATGAGCAGTTCTTC. Translating gives CSHRDRGDNEQFF.

This chain uses TRBV21-1 with TRBJ2-3. TRBV21-1 is assigned pseudogene status. The CDR3 spans 19 residues. The CDR3 sequence: CASSKGGGLIGWSTDTQYF. The CDR3 region has the DNA TGTGCCAGCAGCAAAGGAGGGGGACTTATCGGATGGAGCACAGATACGCAGTATTTT.

The rearrangement uses TRBV4-2 and TRBJ2-2, with 9 bases matching TRBD1. From germline, CDR1 is LGHNA and CDR2 YNFKEQ. J gave up 1 base and V 4 bases, and 4 bases lay outside the gene matches. The CDR3 sequence is 16 residues long. CDR3 coding DNA: TGTGCCAGCAGCCCCCGGGACAGGGTGAACACCGGGGAGCTGTTTTTT. Translation: CASSPRDRVNTGELFF.

Details on this clone: Other DNA sequences within the sample encode an identical CDR3. The gene calls are TRBV7-2 and TRBJ2-3; a weak D match, TRBD2 (7 bases). Germline loops: CDR1 SGHTA, CDR2 FQGNSA. The CDR3 is made up of 15 amino acids. V lost 0 bases, J lost 2 bases, and 9 bases lay in between. CDR3 nucleotide sequence: TGTGCCAGCAGCTTAGCGGGGGGGCCCACAGATACGCAGTATTTT. Translated: CASSLAGGPTDTQYF.

Written as DNA, the CDR3 is TGTGCCAGCAGTCTGTCCCCCCCAGATACGCAGTATTTT. It yields the protein CASSLSPPDTQYF. This chain connects TRBV7-9 to TRBJ2-3, with unresolved D. The CDR3 has 13 amino acids. Per the germline V gene, CDR1 is SEHNR and CDR2 is FQNEAQ (reference sequence). V was clipped by 6 bases and J by 4 bases, with 11 bases between them.

The gene calls are TRBV5-1 and TRBJ2-5, with a possible D match to TRBD1 (5 bases). V gave up 0 bases and J gave up 4 bases, with 13 bases separating them. The CDR3 is made up of 15 amino acids. Germline V gene lookup returns CDR1 SGHRS and CDR2 YFSETQ. CDR3 nucleotides: TGCGCCAGCAGCTTGGCCACTCATAGGGGAGAGACCCAGTACTTC. The encoded protein is CASSLATHRGETQYF.

This clone was seen a single time. CDR3 in amino acids: CASSFKGNYGYTF. The CDR3 DNA is TGTGCCAGCAGCTTCAAGGGGAACTATGGCTACACCTTC. V gene TRBV7-2 combines with J gene TRBJ1-2; D is perhaps TRBD1 (5 bases). Trimming left V 3 bases short and J 2 bases short, with 7 bases between. The CDR3 is 13 amino acids. The germline CDR1 and CDR2 sequences are SGHTA and FQGNSA.

The chain joins TRBV6-1 to TRBJ2-1, with TRBD2 identical over 8 bases. The CDR3 spans 16 residues. Per germline, CDR1 MNHNS and CDR2 SASEGT. V shed 6 bases, J shed 2 bases, and the junction held 9 bases outside the gene matches. The CDR3 sequence: CASSESSAGAYNEQFF. The CDR3 DNA is TGTGCCAGCAGCGAATCCTCAGCGGGGGCCTACAATGAGCAGTTCTTC.